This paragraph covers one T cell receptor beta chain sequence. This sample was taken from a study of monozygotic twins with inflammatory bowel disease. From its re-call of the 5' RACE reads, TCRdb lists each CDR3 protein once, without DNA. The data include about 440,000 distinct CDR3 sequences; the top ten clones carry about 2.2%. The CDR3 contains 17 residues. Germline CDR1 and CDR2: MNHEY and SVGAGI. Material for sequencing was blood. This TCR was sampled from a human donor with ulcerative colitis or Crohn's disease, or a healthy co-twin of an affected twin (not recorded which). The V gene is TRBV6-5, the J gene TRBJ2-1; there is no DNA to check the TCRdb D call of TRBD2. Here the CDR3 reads CASSYRSGRAVANEQFF.